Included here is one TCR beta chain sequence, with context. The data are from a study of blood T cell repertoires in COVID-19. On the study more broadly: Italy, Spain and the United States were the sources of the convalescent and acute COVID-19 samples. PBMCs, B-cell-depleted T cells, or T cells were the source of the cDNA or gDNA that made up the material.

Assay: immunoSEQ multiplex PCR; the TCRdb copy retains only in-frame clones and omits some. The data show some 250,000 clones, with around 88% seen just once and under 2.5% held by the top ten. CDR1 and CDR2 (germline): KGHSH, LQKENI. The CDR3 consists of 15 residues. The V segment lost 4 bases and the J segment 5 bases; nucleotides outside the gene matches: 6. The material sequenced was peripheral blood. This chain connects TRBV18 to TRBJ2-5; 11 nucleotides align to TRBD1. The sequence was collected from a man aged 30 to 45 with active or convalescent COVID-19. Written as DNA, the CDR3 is TGTGCCAGCTCACGAAGGACAGGGGGCGTCGAGACCCAGTACTTC. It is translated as CASSRRTGGVETQYF.